This TCR beta chain is drawn from a study of graft-versus-host responses after intestinal transplantation. Study-level results: Early post-transplant HvG declines showed an association with peak circulating GvH clone levels.

As for this clone: The antigen is not known.

Clones were sequenced by immunoSEQ multiplex PCR, and TCRdb holds only the in-frame ones, with some missing. The repertoire holds about 90,000 clones, with 80% to 95% as singletons. Losses at the gene ends were 5 bases for V and 3 bases for J; bases not matched to a gene: 14. This CDR3 has 18 residues. Germline CDR1 is SGHNT and CDR2 is YYREEE (reference sequence). Sequenced material: unstimulated CD4+ T cells sorted from spleen or lymph node cells, taken before intestinal transplant. V is TRBV5-4 and J is TRBJ2-1; 10 positions match TRBD2. The clonotype comes from a human donor who received an intestinal transplant. CDR3 DNA sequence: TGTGCCAGCAGTCCCGGACTAGCGGCCATCCCTGGCTACAATGAGCAGTTCTTC. Translation gives CASSPGLAAIPGYNEQFF. The whole variable domain, filled in from reference TRBV5-4 and TRBJ2-1, reads ETGVTQSPTHLIKTRGQQVTLRCSSQSGHNTVSWYQQALGQGPQFIFQYYREEENGRGNFPPRFSGLQFPNYSSELNVNALELDDSALYLCASSPGLAAIPGYNEQFFGPGTRLTVL.